A selection of T cell receptor beta chains follows, all from one sample in a study of blood T cell repertoires in COVID-19. This table comes from immunoSEQ multiplex PCR, and its TCRdb copy is limited to in-frame clones, with some not included. Counted here are more than 200,000 clones, about 93% occurring once; the ten biggest clones make up 1.9%. The sequencing input was PBMCs or T cells enriched from blood (not recorded which). The receptor set was obtained from a woman aged 18-29 years who had recovered from COVID-19. CDR3s include the opening cysteine and the closing phenylalanine or tryptophan. The order of the fields is V gene, J gene, D gene, clone size, CDR3 protein, CDR3 DNA. A D gene is named only where the DNA matches it firmly. The size entry is marked missing in some rows and otherwise reads once, few, many or a size class.

>TRBV29-1|TRBJ2-3|TRBD2|once
CSVVGGLAASTDTQYF
TGCAGCGTTGTGGGGGGACTAGCGGCTAGCACAGATACGCAGTATTTT
>TRBV2|TRBJ1-1|NA|NA
CASSVGVRNAEAFF
TGTGCCAGCAGCGTCGGGGTGCGGAATGCTGAAGCTTTCTTT
>TRBV18|TRBJ2-5|NA|NA
CASSPPPFWQTQYF
TGTGCCAGCTCACCACCGCCCTTCTGGCAGACCCAGTACTTC
>TRBV12-3/TRBV12-4|TRBJ2-2|NA|NA
CASSLRGAGELFF
TGTGCCAGCAGTCTACGGGGAGCCGGGGAGCTGTTTTTT
>TRBV28|TRBJ1-2|TRBD1|NA
CASSLPRTGGYGYTF
TGTGCCAGCAGTCTACCCCGGACAGGGGGTTATGGCTACACCTTC
>TRBV29-1|TRBJ1-2|NA|NA
CSVGRSPGGLHYGYTF
TGCAGCGTTGGCCGCAGCCCGGGGGGACTGCACTATGGCTACACCTTC
>TRBV5-6|TRBJ2-7|TRBD2|NA
CASSLGLFGGSMGEQYF
TGTGCCAGCAGCTTGGGTTTATTCGGCGGGAGTATGGGCGAGCAGTACTTC
>TRBV5-5|TRBJ1-1|NA|once
CASSWGDGTEAFF
TGTGCCAGCAGTTGGGGGGACGGCACTGAAGCTTTCTTT
>TRBV28|TRBJ1-2|TRBD1|NA
CASSLGTGTNYGYTF
TGTGCCAGCAGTTTAGGGACAGGGACCAACTATGGCTACACCTTC
>TRBV21-1|TRBJ1-2|NA|NA
CASSKGPERYGYTF
TGTGCCAGCAGCAAAGGGCCCGAGCGCTATGGCTACACCTTC
>TRBV12-3/TRBV12-4|TRBJ1-4|NA|NA
CASSLATLEKLFF
TGTGCCAGCAGTTTAGCGACTCTTGAAAAACTGTTTTTT
>TRBV19|TRBJ2-7|NA|NA
CASSFGTYEQYF
TGTGCCAGTAGTTTCGGGACCTACGAGCAGTACTTC
>TRBV19|TRBJ2-3|TRBD2|NA
CASSVSGVSTDTQYF
TGTGCCAGTTCAGTTAGCGGGGTTAGCACAGATACGCAGTATTTT
>TRBV7-8|TRBJ2-7|TRBD1|NA
CASSAPTGQGTNSYEQYF
TGTGCCAGCAGCGCGCCAACCGGACAGGGGACCAACTCCTACGAGCAGTACTTC
>TRBV24-1|TRBJ2-2|NA|NA
CATSDFTRNTGELFF
TGTGCCACCAGTGATTTTACTAGGAACACCGGGGAGCTGTTTTTT
>TRBV5-1|TRBJ2-7|NA|NA
CASSLPLSGEQYF
TGCGCCAGCAGCTTGCCCCTTTCGGGCGAGCAGTACTTC
>TRBV12-5|TRBJ1-1|NA|once
CASRREGMNTEAFF
TGTGCTTCCCGACGAGAGGGAATGAACACTGAAGCTTTCTTT
>TRBV5-1|TRBJ2-1|NA|NA
CASRRDSVYNEQFF
TGCGCCAGCAGGAGGGACTCGGTATACAATGAGCAGTTCTTC
>TRBV7-3|TRBJ2-2|TRBD2|NA
CASSPGGFGELFF
TGTGCCAGCAGCCCCGGGGGGTTCGGGGAGCTGTTTTTT
>TRBV29-1|TRBJ1-6|TRBD1|NA
CSVRTGKVDNSPLHF
TGCAGCGTGAGGACAGGGAAGGTTGATAATTCACCCCTCCACTTT
>TRBV18|TRBJ1-2|NA|NA
CASSPSDSRVYTF
TGTGCCAGCTCACCCTCGGACAGCCGCGTCTACACCTTC
>TRBV5-5|TRBJ1-4|NA|NA
CASSLRQGAFNEKLFF
TGTGCCAGCAGCTTGCGGCAGGGCGCTTTCAATGAAAAACTGTTTTTT
>TRBV3-1/TRBV3-2|TRBJ2-2|NA|NA
CASNERRAGELFF
TGTGCCAGCAACGAACGACGGGCCGGGGAGCTGTTTTTT
>TRBV24-1|TRBJ2-1|TRBD2|NA
CATSDFSSGGHNEQFF
TGTGCCACCAGTGATTTCAGTAGCGGGGGGCACAATGAGCAGTTCTTC
>TRBV11-2|TRBJ1-2|TRBD1|NA
CASSSPGTGAYGYTF
TGTGCCAGCAGCTCTCCTGGGACAGGGGCCTATGGCTACACCTTC
>TRBV3-1/TRBV3-2|TRBJ1-2|TRBD1|NA
CASSQEGTGGLGGYTF
TGTGCCAGCAGCCAAGAAGGGACAGGGGGCTTGGGAGGCTACACCTTC
>TRBV10-3|TRBJ2-1|TRBD2|NA
CAISDLAGGDNEQFF
TGTGCCATCAGTGATTTGGCGGGGGGGGACAATGAGCAGTTCTTC
>TRBV12-5|TRBJ1-2|NA|NA
CASGFQGSEGYTF
TGTGCTAGTGGTTTCCAGGGTTCTGAGGGCTACACCTTC
>TRBV18|TRBJ2-1|TRBD2|NA
CASSPGLAGNNEQFF
TGTGCCAGCTCTCCGGGCCTAGCGGGGAACAATGAGCAGTTCTTC
>TRBV2|TRBJ2-5|TRBD2|NA
CASGTSGQETQYF
TGTGCCAGCGGGACTAGCGGGCAAGAGACCCAGTACTTC
>TRBV5-1|TRBJ2-1|TRBD2|NA
CASASGNTYNEQFF
TGCGCCAGCGCTAGCGGTAATACCTACAATGAGCAGTTCTTC
>TRBV5-6|TRBJ2-5|NA|NA
CASTSLGAQYF
TGTGCCAGCACCTCGCTAGGGGCCCAGTACTTC
>TRBV15|TRBJ2-1|NA|NA
CATRDRLRAGGANEQFF
TGTGCCACCCGAGATCGACTTAGAGCTGGGGGGGCCAATGAGCAGTTCTTC
>TRBV11-2|TRBJ2-1|TRBD2|NA
CASSLQAGGSYNEQFF
TGTGCCAGCAGCTTACAAGCGGGGGGCTCCTACAATGAGCAGTTCTTC
>TRBV15|TRBJ2-7|TRBD2|few
CATSRQLATSYEQYF
TGTGCCACCAGCAGGCAACTAGCGACTTCCTACGAGCAGTACTTC
>TRBV2|TRBJ2-7|NA|NA
CASRNYYEQYF
TGTGCCAGCAGAAATTACTACGAGCAGTACTTC
>TRBV7-9|TRBJ1-1|NA|NA
CASSLAGRATEAFF
TGTGCCAGCAGCTTAGCGGGCAGGGCAACTGAAGCTTTCTTT
>TRBV2|TRBJ2-7|TRBD2|NA
CASLGGTKYEQYF
TGTGCCAGCCTGGGGGGGACGAAGTACGAGCAGTACTTC
>TRBV29-1|TRBJ2-1|TRBD2|once
CSVEPGLAGKREQFF
TGCAGCGTTGAACCGGGACTAGCGGGAAAACGCGAGCAGTTCTTC
>TRBV5-4|TRBJ2-7|TRBD1|NA
CASSMSGGWYEQYF
TGTGCCAGCAGCATGTCAGGGGGTTGGTACGAGCAGTACTTC
>TRBV15|TRBJ2-2|NA|NA
CATSRDLGELFF
TGTGCCACCAGCAGAGATCTCGGGGAGCTGTTTTTT
>TRBV10-3|TRBJ1-4|NA|NA
CAISAKKGEKLFF
TGTGCCATCAGTGCCAAAAAGGGGGAAAAACTGTTTTTT
>TRBV24-1|TRBJ1-2|NA|NA
CATSDTGYNYGYTF
TGTGCCACCAGTGATACAGGGTACAACTATGGCTACACCTTC
>TRBV5-1|TRBJ2-7|NA|once
CASSLGSAIEQYF
TGCGCCAGCAGCTTGGGGAGCGCTATCGAGCAGTACTTC
>TRBV10-3|TRBJ1-1|TRBD1|NA
CATGQVENTEAFF
TGTGCCACAGGACAGGTGGAGAACACTGAAGCTTTCTTT
>TRBV11-2|TRBJ1-6|NA|NA
CASNAGNSPLHF
TGTGCCAGCAACGCGGGTAATTCACCCCTCCACTTT
>TRBV9|TRBJ2-3|TRBD2|NA
CASSDSGRTADTQYF
TGTGCCAGCAGCGACAGCGGGAGAACGGCAGATACGCAGTATTTT
>TRBV3-1/TRBV3-2|TRBJ2-4|TRBD2|NA
CASSQGGAGLAKNIQYF
TGTGCCAGCAGCCAAGGTGGAGCGGGGCTAGCCAAAAACATTCAGTACTTC
>TRBV3-1/TRBV3-2|TRBJ1-4|NA|NA
CASSQVVEKLFF
TGTGCCAGCAGCCAAGTAGTCGAAAAACTGTTTTTT
>TRBV10-3|TRBJ1-5|TRBD1|NA
CAITSDRNAPQHF
TGTGCCATCACCTCGGACAGGAATGCGCCCCAGCATTTT
>TRBV20-1|TRBJ2-2|NA|NA
CSASFVRNTGELFF
TGCAGTGCTAGTTTTGTCAGAAACACCGGGGAGCTGTTTTTT
>TRBV3-1/TRBV3-2|TRBJ1-2|TRBD1|NA
CASSQAQGAGGYTF
TGTGCCAGCAGCCAAGCCCAGGGGGCAGGTGGCTACACCTTC
>TRBV7-9|TRBJ2-7|TRBD1|NA
CASSLEGAQTYEQYF
TGTGCCAGCAGCTTAGAGGGGGCCCAGACCTACGAGCAGTACTTC